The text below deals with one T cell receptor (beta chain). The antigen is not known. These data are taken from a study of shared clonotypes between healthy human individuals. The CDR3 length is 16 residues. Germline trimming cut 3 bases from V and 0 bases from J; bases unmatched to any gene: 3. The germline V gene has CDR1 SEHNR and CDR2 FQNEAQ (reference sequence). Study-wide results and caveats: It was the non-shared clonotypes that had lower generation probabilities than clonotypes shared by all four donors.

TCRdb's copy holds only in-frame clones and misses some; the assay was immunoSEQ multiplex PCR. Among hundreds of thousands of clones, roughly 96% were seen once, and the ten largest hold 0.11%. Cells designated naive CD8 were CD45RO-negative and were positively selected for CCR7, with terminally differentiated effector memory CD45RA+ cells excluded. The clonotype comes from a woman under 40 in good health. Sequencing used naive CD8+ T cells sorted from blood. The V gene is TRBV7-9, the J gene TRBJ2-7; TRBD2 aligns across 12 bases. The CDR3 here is CASSFRLAGDSYEQYF. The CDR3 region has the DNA TGTGCCAGCAGCTTCAGACTAGCGGGGGACTCCTACGAGCAGTACTTC. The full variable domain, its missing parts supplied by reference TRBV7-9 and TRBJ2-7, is DTGVSQNPRHKITKRGQNVTFRCDPISEHNRLYWYRQTLGQGPEFLTYFQNEAQLEKSRLLSDRFSAERPKGSFSTLEIQRTEQGDSAMYLCASSFRLAGDSYEQYFGPGTRLTVT.